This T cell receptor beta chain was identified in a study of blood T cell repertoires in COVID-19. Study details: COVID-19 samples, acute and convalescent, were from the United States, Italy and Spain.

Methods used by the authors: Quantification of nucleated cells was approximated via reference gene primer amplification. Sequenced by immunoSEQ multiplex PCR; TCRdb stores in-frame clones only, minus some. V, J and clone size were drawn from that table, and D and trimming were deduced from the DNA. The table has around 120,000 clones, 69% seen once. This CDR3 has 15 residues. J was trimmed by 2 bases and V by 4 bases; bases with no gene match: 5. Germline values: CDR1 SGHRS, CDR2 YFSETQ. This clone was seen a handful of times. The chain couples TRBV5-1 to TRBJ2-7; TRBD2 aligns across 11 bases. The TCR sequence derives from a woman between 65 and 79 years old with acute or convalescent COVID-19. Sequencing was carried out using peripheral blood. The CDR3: CASSTGLAGAYEQYF. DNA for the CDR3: TGCGCCAGCAGCACCGGACTAGCGGGCGCCTACGAGCAGTACTTC.